This T cell receptor (beta chain) originates from a study of CD4 and CD8 cells across lung adenocarcinoma regions. TCRdb analysed the PCR reads with MiXCR anew, one entry per CDR3 protein. The sample lists tens of thousands of distinct CDR3 sequences, 40% to 60% occurring once. The patients had localized lung adenocarcinoma, a non-small cell subtype. The CDR3 runs to 15 residues. The V gene lost 9 bases and the J gene lost 0 bases, with 17 bases spanning the gap. The germline CDR1 and CDR2 sequences are MNHEY and SVGAGI. The chain employs TRBV6-5 and TRBJ2-5; D may match TRBD1 or TRBD2 (6 bases each). Sequencing was performed on CD8+ T cells from the center of a lung tumor. This TCR came from a male donor with lung adenocarcinoma. The CD4 and CD8 labels of this study may be unreliable. The CDR3 reads CARGYGGGDQETQYF. In DNA, the CDR3 is TGTGCCAGGGGTTACGGGGGCGGGGACCAAGAGACCCAGTACTTC.